The 11 T cell receptor beta chains below all came from one sample that was sequenced in a study of Tregs in tolerant kidney transplant recipients. Mixed chimerism was transient after nonmyeloablative marrow transplants from related graft donors. Measured with immunoSEQ multiplex PCR; TCRdb has only the in-frame clones, and not every one. Recorded for this sample: over 14,000 clones. Material: CD4+ T cells from blood (PBMCs), obtained 12 months after the transplant. Source of these receptors: a human patient who received a combined kidney and bone marrow transplant. Some T cells may originate from the graft donor.

As concerns this clone: The read finishes 3 residues shy of the CDR3 end, and the germline J gene is used to complete it. The rearrangement uses TRBV20-1 and TRBJ2-3; 11 nucleotides align to TRBD2. This CDR3 is built from 18 residues. The germline V gene has CDR1 DFQATT and CDR2 SNEGSKA (reference sequence). V lost 0 bases and J lost 0; bases outside the gene matches: 8. The CDR3 spells CSARDGRTSGFSTDTQYF. Incomplete CDR3 DNA: TGCAGTGCTAGAGATGGGCGGACTAGCGGGTTTAGCACAGATACG.

In regard to this clone: The observed sequence ends 3 residues before the CDR3 terminus, with the missing tail filled in from the germline J gene. J is TRBJ1-4 and V is TRBV5-1; the match to TRBD1 covers 9 bases. Germline assignment: CDR1 SGHRS and CDR2 YFSETQ. V shed 5 bases and J 2 bases; nucleotides not matched to a gene: 4. The CDR3 spans 15 residues. CDR3 DNA, as far as it was read: TGCGCCAGCAGTAGAGGGACAGGGACTAATGAAAAA. This codes for CASSRGTGTNEK. The CDR3 reads in full as CASSRGTGTNEKLFF. Full variable domain (rest looked up from reference TRBV5-1 and TRBJ1-4): KAGVTQTPRYLIKTRGQQVTLSCSPISGHRSVSWYQQTPGQGLQFLFEYFSETQRNKGNFPGRFSGRQFSNSRSEMNVSTLELGDSALYLCASSRGTGTNEKLFFGSGTQLSVL.

Concerning this clone: The read comes to an end 3 residues before the CDR3 does, leaving the germline J gene to fill in the end. The chain links TRBV11-2 to TRBJ2-3; possibly TRBD1 for D (6 bases). The germline CDR1 and CDR2 sequences are SGHAT and FQNNGV. Trimming took 2 bases from V and 2 from J, leaving 8 bases between them. The CDR3 sequence is 14 residues long. The covered CDR3 bases are TGTGCCAGCAGCTTAAACAGGGCCACAGATACG. The encoded protein is CASSLNRATDT. The full CDR3 is CASSLNRATDTQYF. Filled out from reference TRBV11-2 and TRBJ2-3, the complete variable domain reads EAGVAQSPRYKIIEKRQSVAFWCNPISGHATLYWYQQILGQGPKLLIQFQNNGVVDDSQLPKDRFSAERLKGVDSTLKIQPAKLEDSAVYLCASSLNRATDTQYFGPGTRLTVL.

About this clone: Read coverage stops 3 residues before the CDR3 terminus; the germline J gene supplies the remainder. This chain uses TRBV2 with TRBJ2-3; D is perhaps TRBD1 (5 bases). Between the trimmed V and J ends, which lost 2 bases and 4 bases, there was a span of 10 bases. Per the germline V gene, CDR1 is SNHLY and CDR2 is FYNNEI. The CDR3 contains 14 residues. CDR3 DNA (partial): TGTGCCAGCAGTGAACGGCAGGGTTCAGATACG. Encoded protein: CASSERQGSDT. The full CDR3 sequence reads CASSERQGSDTQYF.

To note about this clone: The read terminates 3 residues before the CDR3 end, so the remaining end is supplied by the germline J gene. This rearrangement joins TRBV2 to TRBJ1-2; tentatively, D is TRBD1 (5 bases). The CDR3 contains 13 residues. The germline V gene encodes CDR1 SNHLY and CDR2 FYNNEI. CDR3 bases read: TGTGCCAGCAGTCCCCAGGGTTTGAGAGGC. This sequence encodes CASSPQGLRG. The CDR3, in full, reads CASSPQGLRGYTF.

Worth noting for this clone: The CDR3 goes on 3 residues after the read ends, and that part is filled in from the germline J gene. The J gene is TRBJ2-4, the V gene TRBV7-9, with a tentative D call TRBD1 (6 bases). Germline V gene lookup returns CDR1 SEHNR and CDR2 FQNEAQ (reference sequence). V was shortened by 5 bases and J by 3 bases, with 11 bases between the two germline ends. The CDR3 consists of 14 residues. CDR3 DNA (partial): TGTGCCAGCAGCCGGACAGACTTCAAAAACATT. It yields the protein CASSRTDFKNI. The whole CDR3 is CASSRTDFKNIQYF.

Notes on this clone: The observed sequence ends 3 residues before the CDR3 terminus, with the missing tail filled in from the germline J gene. The V gene is TRBV15, the J gene TRBJ2-1; 7 positions match TRBD2. CDR1 is LNHNV and CDR2 is YYDKDF in the germline V gene (reference sequence). Trimming removed 1 base from V and 8 bases from J; junction bases left unmatched: 8. The CDR3 extends over 15 amino acids. CDR3 sequence: CATSRGGGALDEQFF. The DNA read from the CDR3 is TGTGCCACCAGCAGAGGGGGGGGAGCCTTGGATGAG.

Comment on this clone: Sequencing ends 3 residues short of the CDR3 end; the germline J gene provides the rest. The V call is TRBV20-1, the J call TRBJ1-6; perhaps TRBD1 as D (5 bases). The CDR3 length is 14 residues. The V and J ends lost 1 base and 6 bases respectively, with 10 bases between them. CDR1 is DFQATT, CDR2 SNEGSKA, per germline (reference sequence). CDR3 DNA (partial): TGCAGTGCTAGAGTCCCCCAGGGTAATTCACCC. Protein: CSARVPQGNSP. The whole CDR3 sequence is CSARVPQGNSPLHF.

In regard to this clone: The read comes to an end 3 residues before the CDR3 does, leaving the germline J gene to fill in the end. J is TRBJ2-5 and V is TRBV6-2 or TRBV6-3; D is perhaps TRBD1 or TRBD2 (5 bases each). CDR3 size: 13 residues. The V and J ends lost 6 bases and 7 bases respectively, with 15 bases between them. CDR1 MNHEY and CDR2 SVGEGT come from the germline V gene. Incomplete CDR3 DNA: TGTGCCAGCAGCCCCCTTGTGAGGGGGACC. This gives the protein CASSPLVRGT. The whole CDR3 sequence reads CASSPLVRGTQYF.

As to this clone: The missing CDR3 end, 3 residues past where the read stops, is filled in from the germline J gene. The chain joins TRBV20-1 to TRBJ1-4, with 9 bases fitting TRBD1. CDR1 and CDR2 (germline): DFQATT, SNEGSKA (reference sequence). With 3 bases clipped from V and 7 bases from J, the junction kept 9 bases outside the gene matches. The CDR3 runs to 15 residues. CDR3 DNA (partial): TGCAGTGCTAGGCCCCAACAGGGGGCCCTTGAAAAA. Translating it yields CSARPQQGALEK. The full CDR3 sequence reads CSARPQQGALEKLFF.

Details on this clone: The read halts 3 residues ahead of the CDR3 end, with the missing end drawn from the germline J gene. The V and J genes are TRBV12-3 or TRBV12-4 and TRBJ1-6; D gene ambiguous. V was clipped by 3 bases and J by 10 bases, with 10 bases between them. This CDR3 is 13 amino acids long. The CDR3 is CASSFLTDSPLHF. Partial CDR3 DNA: TGTGCCAGCAGTTTTTTAACAGACTCACCC.